One and the same sample provided the 27 T cell receptor beta chains below, sequenced in a study of blood T cells in healthy people across ages. Through a sample-barcoded 5' primer and a J-beta primer mix, a second PCR was run for roughly 7 to 11 cycles. One entry per CDR3 protein, called by TCRdb with MiXCR from the 5' RACE reads. The repertoire holds 1.5 million to 2 million distinct CDR3 sequences, with roughly two fifths as singletons. The sequencing sample was made of blood. These TCRs come from a human donor in good health.

This clonotype was found a few times. This CDR3 reads CASSAAGGAGDNEQFF. As DNA, the CDR3 is TGTGCCAGCAGTGCCGCGGGGGGCGCCGGCGACAATGAGCAGTTCTTC. This chain links TRBV12-3 or TRBV12-4 with TRBJ2-1; TRBD2 matches at 8 bases. The CDR3 has 16 amino acids. The V segment lost 5 bases and the J segment 5 bases; nucleotides outside the gene matches: 11.

About this clonotype: One junction end does not reproduce the germline sequence, and a read error may be involved. V is TRBV12-3 or TRBV12-4 and J is TRBJ2-3, with 7 bases that match TRBD1. The length of the CDR3 is 14 residues. The CDR3 nucleotides read TGTGCCAGCAGTTTAGACAGGGGCGCAGATGCGCAGTATTTT. This codes for CASSLDRGADAQYF.

A remark on this clonotype: At one of its ends the junction is not consistent with the germline gene, which may arise from a read error. The rearrangement uses TRBV27 and TRBJ1-2, with D tentatively TRBD1 (5 bases). The CDR3 contains 15 residues. Germline CDR1 and CDR2: MNHEY and SMNVEV (reference sequence). The CDR3 DNA reads TGTGCCGGCAGCCCCCAGGGCAGGGATGTCTATGGCTACACCTTC. Encoded protein: CAGSPQGRDVYGYTF.

This clonotype has a handful of counts. The V gene is TRBV6-5, the J gene TRBJ2-5; D is undetermined. Per germline, CDR1 MNHEY and CDR2 SVGAGI. The CDR3 is 17 amino acids. The germline V and J ends were trimmed by 1 base and 5 bases, with 20 bases remaining between them. CDR3 DNA: TGTGCCAGCAGTTACTTATCCGAGGTACAGCATGGCGAGACCCAGTACTTC. Translated, it gives CASSYLSEVQHGETQYF.

This chain connects TRBV27 to TRBJ1-1, with no clear D. The germline V and J ends were trimmed by 2 bases and 1 base, with 8 bases remaining between them. The germline CDR1 and CDR2 sequences are MNHEY and SMNVEV (reference sequence). The CDR3 length is 14 residues. CDR3 loop: CASSLRRQNTEAFF. The DNA of the CDR3 is TGTGCCAGCAGTTTAAGAAGGCAGAACACTGAAGCTTTCTTT.

V is TRBV7-2 and J is TRBJ2-7; the D gene is possibly TRBD2 (5 bases). Germline V gives CDR1 SGHTA, CDR2 FQGNSA. Trimming stripped 1 base from V and 5 bases from J, with 12 bases between. The CDR3 covers 14 residues. CDR3 loop: CASSLVRAGDEQYF. DNA of the CDR3: TGTGCCAGCAGCTTAGTAAGGGCCGGGGACGAGCAGTACTTC.

The chain couples TRBV4-2 to TRBJ2-7, with D uncertain. Germline values: CDR1 LGHNA, CDR2 YNFKEQ. This CDR3 comprises 15 residues. Trimming cost V 0 bases and J 1 base, with 10 bases left between them. CDR3 nucleotides: TGTGCCAGCAGCCAAGAGTCCGGACCGTCCTACGAGCAGTACTTC. This translates into CASSQESGPSYEQYF.

This clonotype was seen a few times. V is TRBV10-3 and J is TRBJ2-5; D is possibly TRBD2 (5 bases). Germline CDR1 reads ENHRY; CDR2 reads SYGVKD. CDR3 length: 17 residues. V was shortened by 0 bases and J by 6 bases, with 20 bases between the two germline ends. The CDR3 bases are TGTGCCATCAGTGAGTCAGGAGGAAGGGTCGGGTGGAAGACCCAGTACTTC. Translated, it gives CAISESGGRVGWKTQYF.

The rearrangement links TRBV5-1 to TRBJ1-2; possibly TRBD1 for D (6 bases). Trimming left V 4 bases short and J 2 bases short, with 15 bases between. The CDR3 loop spans 15 amino acids. The germline V gene encodes CDR1 SGHRS and CDR2 YFSETQ. CDR3 residues: CASSPSGTPNYGYTF. The CDR3 DNA reads TGCGCCAGCAGCCCCAGCGGGACACCCAACTATGGCTACACCTTC.

The chain couples TRBV7-3 to TRBJ2-3; 10 positions match TRBD2. The trim removed 5 bases at V and 0 bases at J, leaving 5 bases unmatched. Germline lookup yields CDR1 SGHTA and CDR2 FQGTGA. This CDR3 contains 16 residues. The CDR3 spells CASSVTSGASTDTQYF. The CDR3 DNA reads as TGTGCCAGCAGCGTTACTAGCGGGGCAAGCACAGATACGCAGTATTTT.

This clonotype was found once. One junction end does not reproduce the germline sequence, and a read error may be involved. The chain links TRBV6-2 or TRBV6-3 to TRBJ2-5, with a weak D call TRBD1 (6 bases). The CDR3 length is 14 residues. CDR1 is MNHEY, CDR2 SVGEGT, per germline. The CDR3 bases are TGTGCCACTGGGGGCCAAGGTAGAGGAGAGACCCAGGACTTC. It yields the protein CATGGQGRGETQDF.

This clonotype was seen just once. CDR3 bases: TGCGCCAGCAGCCAAGATAGACGAGACAGGGGGGATGAGCAGTTCTTC. Its translation: CASSQDRRDRGDEQFF. This sequence joins TRBV4-1 and TRBJ2-1; 9 bases match TRBD1. Germline-derived CDR1 and CDR2 are MGHRA and YSYEKL. The CDR3 length is 16 residues. The J segment lost 8 bases and the V segment lost 0 bases, leaving 8 bases of the junction unmatched.

This clonotype has only a few counts. The DNA of the CDR3 is TGCGCCAGCAGCCAAGATTGGGCGGGGAAGGATACGCAGTATTTT. This gives the protein CASSQDWAGKDTQYF. The J gene is TRBJ2-3, the V gene TRBV4-3; D possibly corresponds to TRBD2 (6 bases). Trimming left V 0 bases short and J 6 bases short, with 13 bases between. Germline loops: CDR1 LGHNA, CDR2 YSLEER. The CDR3 is 15 residues long.

V usage is TRBV6-5 and J usage is TRBJ2-4, with a tentative D call TRBD2 (5 bases). This CDR3 region has 13 residues. Germline CDR1 and CDR2: MNHEY and SVGAGI. CDR3 amino acids: CVVSRTLGNIQYF. The CDR3 nucleotides read TGTGTCGTTTCTCGGACTTTGGGAAACATTCAGTACTTC.

In its sample, this clonotype was seen a few times. This rearrangement joins TRBV4-3 to TRBJ1-2; TRBD1 is a possible D gene (6 bases). In germline, CDR1 is LGHNA, CDR2 YSLEER. V lost 2 bases and J 5 bases, leaving 15 bases between the germline ends. This CDR3 is built from 15 residues. The DNA for the CDR3 is TGCGCCAGCAGCCAAACGGCAGGGGAATATTATGGCTACACCTTC. Translation: CASSQTAGEYYGYTF.

This clonotype was detected a few times. The chain employs TRBV3-1 and TRBJ2-7; a weak D match, TRBD2 (6 bases). The CDR3 is made up of 16 amino acids. Between the trimmed V and J ends, which lost 2 bases and 5 bases, there was a span of 19 bases. Germline CDR1 is LGHDT and CDR2 is YNNKEL (reference sequence). The CDR3: CASSQNFPVADHEQYF. CDR3 DNA sequence: TGTGCCAGCAGCCAAAACTTCCCTGTAGCGGATCACGAGCAGTACTTC.

CDR3 sequence: CASSFVSGGVYNEQFF. CDR3 bases: TGTGCCAGCAGTTTCGTGTCGGGGGGGGTATACAATGAGCAGTTCTTC. The chain couples TRBV12-3 or TRBV12-4 to TRBJ2-1; 8 nucleotides align to TRBD2. J gave up 4 bases and V 3 bases, and 8 bases lay outside the gene matches. The CDR3 is made up of 16 amino acids.

The chain couples TRBV20-1 to TRBJ2-3; 7 bases line up with TRBD2. This CDR3 contains 14 residues. J gave up 1 base and V 6 bases, and 7 bases lay outside the gene matches. Per germline, CDR1 DFQATT and CDR2 SNEGSKA (reference sequence). DNA for the CDR3: TGCAGTGCGCTGACTAGCCAGGGCACAGATACGCAGTATTTT. Protein product: CSALTSQGTDTQYF.

The chain couples TRBV6-6 to TRBJ1-2; D possibly corresponds to TRBD1 (5 bases). The CDR3 sequence is 13 residues long. Trimming removed 0 bases at V and 10 bases at J, with 12 bases between. CDR1 is MNHNY and CDR2 is SVGAGI in the germline V gene (reference sequence). The CDR3 DNA follows: TGTGCCAGCAGTTACTCACCGGGACTGGCCTACACCTTC. As protein: CASSYSPGLAYTF.

This clonotype was counted a single time. The chain joins TRBV10-3 to TRBJ1-6; TRBD1 matches at 7 bases. Germline CDR1 ENHRY, CDR2 SYGVKD. The ends lost 10 bases at V and 6 bases at J; junction bases unmatched: 6. The CDR3 covers 13 residues. The CDR3 nucleotides read TGTGCCACGCGCGGACAGGCTAATTCACCCCTCCACTTT. Translating it yields CATRGQANSPLHF.

The rearrangement uses TRBV9 and TRBJ2-1; possible D gene TRBD1, 5 bases. The CDR3 covers 16 residues. V lost 2 bases to trimming and J lost 5 bases, with 17 bases between them. Germline values: CDR1 SGDLS, CDR2 YYNGEE. This CDR3 reads CASSVTAIQADNEQFF. The CDR3 region has the DNA TGTGCCAGCAGCGTCACTGCCATACAGGCCGACAATGAGCAGTTCTTC.

This clonotype was counted only a few times. The V gene is TRBV7-3, the J gene TRBJ2-3; D not certain. The CDR3 totals 14 residues. V lost 2 bases to trimming and J lost 5 bases, with 11 bases between them. The germline gives CDR1 SGHTA, CDR2 FQGTGA. The CDR3 reads CASSLATPVDTQYF. In nucleotides, the CDR3 is TGTGCCAGCAGCTTAGCAACGCCGGTAGATACGCAGTATTTT.

The chain employs TRBV20-1 and TRBJ1-2; 7 positions agree with TRBD1. The V and J ends lost 7 bases and 5 bases, in that order; junction bases with no gene match: 10. Per the germline V gene, CDR1 is DFQATT and CDR2 is SNEGSKA (reference sequence). CDR3 length: 13 amino acids. CDR3 nucleotide sequence: TGCAGTGTTCTCTCGGGGACAGTGTATGGCTACACCTTC. It specifies CSVLSGTVYGYTF.

Ten or more counts support this clonotype. The chain links TRBV7-2 to TRBJ2-7; 9 bases align to TRBD1. CDR1 SGHTA and CDR2 FQGNSA come from the germline V gene. This CDR3 contains 14 residues. The junction had 2 bases not matched to a gene; V was cut back by 3 bases and J by 2 bases. The CDR3 DNA reads TGTGCCAGCAGCTTGAACAGGGGGCCCTACGAGCAGTACTTC. This gives the protein CASSLNRGPYEQYF.

This clonotype was recorded a few times. This chain links TRBV5-5 with TRBJ2-6; D gene ambiguous. This CDR3 spans 16 amino acids. The germline V gene encodes CDR1 SGHKS and CDR2 YYEKEE (reference sequence). V shed 4 bases and J shed 0 bases, with 11 bases lying between them. CDR3 sequence: CASSQYQSSGANVLTF. The CDR3 nucleotides are TGTGCCAGCAGCCAATACCAGAGCTCTGGGGCCAACGTCCTGACTTTC.

This sequence joins TRBV7-2 and TRBJ1-5; D remains ambiguous. The CDR3 has 12 residues. V was clipped by 2 bases and J by 11 bases, with 10 bases between them. Looked up from germline, CDR1 is SGHTA and CDR2 is FQGNSA. The CDR3 spells CASSLSPPSQHF. In DNA, the CDR3 is TGTGCCAGCAGCTTATCCCCACCGTCCCAGCATTTT.

This clonotype was recorded a few times. The rearrangement links TRBV7-2 to TRBJ2-4; D may be TRBD2 (7 bases). This CDR3 comprises 13 residues. Trimming took off 4 bases at V and 12 bases at J, with 16 bases between the two ends. Per germline, CDR1 SGHTA and CDR2 FQGNSA. CDR3 sequence reads: CASSSSQGGAQYF. The CDR3 DNA follows: TGTGCCAGCAGCTCGTCACAGGGAGGGGCTCAGTACTTC.